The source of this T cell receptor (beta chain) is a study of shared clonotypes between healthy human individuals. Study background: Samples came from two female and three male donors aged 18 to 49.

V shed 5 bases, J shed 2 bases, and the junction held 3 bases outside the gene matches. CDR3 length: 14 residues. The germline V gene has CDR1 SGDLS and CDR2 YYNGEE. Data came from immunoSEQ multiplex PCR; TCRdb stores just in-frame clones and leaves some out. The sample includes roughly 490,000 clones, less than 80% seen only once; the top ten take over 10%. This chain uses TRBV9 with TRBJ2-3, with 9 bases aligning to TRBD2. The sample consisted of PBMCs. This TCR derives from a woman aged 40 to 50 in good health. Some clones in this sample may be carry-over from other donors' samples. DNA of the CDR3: TGTGCCAGCAGTCGGACTAGCGCCACAGATACGCAGTATTTT. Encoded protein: CASSRTSATDTQYF.